Below, 21 T cell receptor beta chains from the same sample are listed, as sequenced in a study of T cell responses to AZD1222 COVID-19 vaccine. Generated by immunoSEQ multiplex PCR, the TCRdb table keeps only in-frame clones and is missing some. The sample comprises 150,000 or so clones, roughly 90% of which are singletons, and over 1.1% rests with the top ten. The source material was peripheral blood, sampled on day 0 of AZD1222 vaccination. These receptors originate from an adult in good health.

The chain recombines TRBV28 with TRBJ1-1; TRBD1 matches at 7 bases. Looked up from germline, CDR1 is MDHEN and CDR2 is SYDVKM. This CDR3 spans 16 amino acids. V was pared by 5 bases and J by 4 bases, with 13 bases of the junction left unmatched. CDR3 in DNA: TGTGCCAGCAGTCCGGGGACAGATAACTTGAGCACTGAAGCTTTCTTT. Translation gives CASSPGTDNLSTEAFF.

The J gene is TRBJ1-6, the V gene TRBV6-6; 8 bases are a match to TRBD1. The CDR3 runs 16 residues. Germline V gene sequence: CDR1 MNHNY, CDR2 SVGAGI (reference sequence). J was trimmed by 8 bases and V by 5 bases; bases with no gene match: 11. The CDR3, as DNA: TGTGCCAGCAGTCGACAGGGGCCAAGCAAGGATTCACCCCTCCACTTT. This codes for CASSRQGPSKDSPLHF.

The rearrangement links TRBV10-3 to TRBJ1-2; D is perhaps TRBD1 (6 bases). Germline V gives CDR1 ENHRY, CDR2 SYGVKD. CDR3 length: 14 amino acids. V lost 3 bases and J 1 base, leaving 9 bases between the germline ends. The CDR3 coding sequence is TGTGCCATCAGTGAAGGGGGTTATAACTATGGCTACACCTTC. As protein: CAISEGGYNYGYTF.

The gene calls are TRBV5-1 and TRBJ1-1; 8 positions match TRBD1. The CDR3 runs 14 residues. CDR1 SGHRS and CDR2 YFSETQ come from the germline V gene. Losses at the gene ends were 4 bases for V and 4 bases for J; bases not matched to a gene: 6. CDR3 bases: TGCGCCAGCAGCCCGCAGGGGGCCCCCACTGAAGCTTTCTTT. Residues: CASSPQGAPTEAFF.

This clone is a singleton in its sample. The gene calls are TRBV6-5 and TRBJ1-1; a possible D gene is TRBD1 (6 bases). From germline, CDR1 is MNHEY and CDR2 SVGAGI. V was trimmed by 5 bases and J by 10 bases, leaving 17 bases between them. This CDR3 region has 13 residues. The CDR3 reads CASSQLQGIVAFF. CDR3 bases: TGTGCCAGCAGTCAACTTCAGGGGATCGTAGCTTTCTTT.

In its sample, this clone was seen a few times. The V call is TRBV4-2, the J call TRBJ1-6; 7 bases are shared with TRBD1. V lost 4 bases and J lost 0; bases outside the gene matches: 3. The length of the CDR3 is 16 residues. CDR1 is LGHNA and CDR2 is YNFKEQ in the germline V gene. The CDR3 DNA reads TGTGCCAGCAGCCCGCAGGGGGGCTCCTATAATTCACCCCTCCACTTT. This codes for CASSPQGGSYNSPLHF.

The V call is TRBV15, the J call TRBJ1-1; 8 nucleotides match TRBD1. There are 13 residues in the CDR3. Germline V gene sequence: CDR1 LNHNV, CDR2 YYDKDF (reference sequence). The junction had 4 bases not matched to a gene; V was cut back by 5 bases and J by 5 bases. CDR3 amino acids: CATSGDRGTEAFF. In DNA form, the CDR3 reads TGTGCCACCAGCGGTGACAGGGGAACTGAAGCTTTCTTT.

J is TRBJ1-4 and V is TRBV12-3 or TRBV12-4; D gene uncertain. The germline V and J ends were trimmed by 3 bases and 12 bases, with 14 bases remaining between them. The length of the CDR3 is 13 residues. The CDR3 DNA is TGTGCCAGCAGTTTTTGGGCAGGCGCGGAACTGTTTTTT. Its protein is CASSFWAGAELFF.

J is TRBJ2-7 and V is TRBV9; 7 bases line up with TRBD1. The germline V gene has CDR1 SGDLS and CDR2 YYNGEE. V lost 4 bases to trimming and J lost 4 bases; unmatched junction nucleotides: 5. The CDR3 contains 13 residues. The CDR3 region has the DNA TGTGCCAGCAGCATAGGGGGCCATTACGAGCAGTACTTC. It yields the protein CASSIGGHYEQYF.

The genes are TRBV9 and TRBJ1-1; D is ambiguous. Germline CDR1 is SGDLS and CDR2 is YYNGEE. V was pared by 0 bases and J by 10 bases, with 10 bases between. CDR3 length: 12 residues. DNA of the CDR3: TGTGCCAGCAGCGTAGGGGATCGAGGAGCTTTCTTT. This sequence encodes CASSVGDRGAFF.

The genes are TRBV5-1 and TRBJ2-2; 9 positions match TRBD2. The trim removed 5 bases at V and 2 bases at J, leaving 13 bases unmatched. Germline V gene data show CDR1 as SGHRS and CDR2 as YFSETQ. CDR3 length: 18 amino acids. CDR3 nucleotide sequence: TGCGCCAGCAGTTTAAGCATAGCGGGAGAATTTAACACCGGGGAGCTGTTTTTT. This codes for CASSLSIAGEFNTGELFF.

The V call is TRBV5-6, the J call TRBJ2-5, with D possibly being TRBD1 or TRBD2 (5 bases each). Germline lookup yields CDR1 SGHDT and CDR2 YYEEEE. This CDR3 is 17 amino acids long. V was clipped by 3 bases and J by 1 base, with 19 bases between them. CDR3 in amino acids: CASSSDGRQGPQETQYF. Here the CDR3 DNA reads TGTGCCAGCAGCTCGGACGGTCGGCAGGGACCCCAAGAGACCCAGTACTTC.

In this sample, this clone turned up a few times. This rearrangement joins TRBV7-2 to TRBJ1-2, with a tentative D call TRBD1 (5 bases). This CDR3 contains 14 residues. Germline V CDR1 and CDR2: SGHTA, FQGNSA. The V end lost 1 base, the J end lost 4 bases, and 10 bases lay between the germline ends. CDR3 region: CASSLDDSLYGYTF. The CDR3 coding sequence is TGTGCCAGCAGCTTAGATGACAGTCTCTATGGCTACACCTTC.

This chain connects TRBV10-3 to TRBJ2-1, with D possibly matching TRBD2 (7 bases). Deletions cut 5 bases from V and 2 bases from J, with 13 bases between. The CDR3 spans 15 residues. Germline-derived CDR1 and CDR2 are ENHRY and SYGVKD. CDR3 in amino acids: CAISPGGLPYNEQFF. The CDR3 nucleotides are TGTGCCATCAGTCCCGGGGGGCTCCCCTACAATGAGCAGTTCTTC.

This clone was observed a single time. This chain links TRBV7-2 with TRBJ1-5; the D is unclear. V was clipped by 0 bases and J by 3 bases, with 9 bases between them. This CDR3 spans 15 amino acids. Germline loops: CDR1 SGHTA, CDR2 FQGNSA. CDR3 protein: CASSLAGGDNQPQHF. Written as DNA, the CDR3 is TGTGCCAGCAGCTTAGCGGGTGGGGACAATCAGCCCCAGCATTTT. Looking up the rest from reference TRBV7-2 and TRBJ1-5 gives the full variable domain: GAGVSQSPSNKVTEKGKDVELRCDPISGHTALYWYRQSLGQGLEFLIYFQGNSAPDKSGLPSDRFSAERTGGSVSTLTIQRTQQEDSAVYLCASSLAGGDNQPQHFGDGTRLSIL.

This rearrangement joins TRBV29-1 to TRBJ2-7, with D perhaps TRBD2 (6 bases). Trimming removed 7 bases from V and 3 bases from J, with 16 bases in between. The CDR3 consists of 13 residues. Germline lookup yields CDR1 SQVTM and CDR2 ANQGSEA. CDR3 residues: CSAGGTYLYEQYF. CDR3 DNA sequence: TGCAGCGCTGGAGGGACCTATCTCTACGAGCAGTACTTC.

CDR3 region: CATSRDLASGRPYNEQFF. DNA of the CDR3: TGTGCCACCAGCAGAGATCTGGCTAGCGGGAGACCCTACAATGAGCAGTTCTTC. The rearrangement links TRBV15 to TRBJ2-1; 10 bases map to TRBD2. The trim removed 0 bases at V and 2 bases at J, leaving 7 bases unmatched. The CDR3 covers 18 residues. Looked up from germline, CDR1 is LNHNV and CDR2 is YYDKDF (reference sequence).

The chain joins TRBV28 to TRBJ2-7; 10 bases map to TRBD2. There are 16 residues in the CDR3. J gave up 5 bases and V 3 bases, and 10 bases lay outside the gene matches. The germline V gene has CDR1 MDHEN and CDR2 SYDVKM. The CDR3 nucleotides are TGTGCCAGCAGTTTTGCAATGGCTAGCGGGAGCCACGAGCAGTACTTC. Encoded protein: CASSFAMASGSHEQYF.

The V call is TRBV27, the J call TRBJ1-2; TRBD1 is a possible D gene (5 bases). The germline gives CDR1 MNHEY, CDR2 SMNVEV (reference sequence). V lost 3 bases and J lost 5, with 16 bases in between. The CDR3 consists of 15 residues. The CDR3 bases are TGTGCCAGCAGTTTCTTTGGGGGGGTGGGATATGGCTACACCTTC. Translating gives CASSFFGGVGYGYTF.

The rearrangement uses TRBV15 and TRBJ2-2; 8 nucleotides line up with TRBD1. V lost 1 base to trimming and J lost 7 bases; unmatched junction nucleotides: 8. Germline CDR1 reads LNHNV; CDR2 reads YYDKDF (reference sequence). CDR3 size: 16 residues. For the CDR3, the DNA is TGTGCCACCAGCAGAGCGACAGGGGTGTGGGTCGGGGAGCTGTTTTTT. It specifies CATSRATGVWVGELFF.

The chain combines TRBV19 with TRBJ1-2; unclear D gene. Germline CDR1 LNHDA, CDR2 SQIVND (reference sequence). The CDR3 has 12 amino acids. Trimming removed 5 bases at V and 4 bases at J, with 8 bases between. CDR3 amino acids: CASSEQIYGYTF. The CDR3 DNA follows: TGTGCCAGTAGTGAACAGATCTATGGCTACACCTTC.